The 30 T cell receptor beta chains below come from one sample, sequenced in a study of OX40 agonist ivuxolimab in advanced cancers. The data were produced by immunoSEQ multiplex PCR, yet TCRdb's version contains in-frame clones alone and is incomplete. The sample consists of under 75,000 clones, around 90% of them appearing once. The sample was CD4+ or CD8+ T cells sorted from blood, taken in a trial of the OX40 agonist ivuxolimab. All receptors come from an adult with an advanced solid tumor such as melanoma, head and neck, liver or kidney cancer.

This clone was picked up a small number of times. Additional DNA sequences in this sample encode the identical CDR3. The CDR3 is CASSSVTSLSYTEQYF. Here the CDR3 DNA reads TGTGCCAGCAGCTCTGTAACGAGCCTTTCCTATACCGAGCAGTACTTC. The chain couples TRBV5-6 to TRBJ2-7; unclear D gene. Trimming pared 3 bases from V and 6 bases from J, leaving 22 bases between. Germline lookup yields CDR1 SGHDT and CDR2 YYEEEE. The CDR3 spans 16 residues.

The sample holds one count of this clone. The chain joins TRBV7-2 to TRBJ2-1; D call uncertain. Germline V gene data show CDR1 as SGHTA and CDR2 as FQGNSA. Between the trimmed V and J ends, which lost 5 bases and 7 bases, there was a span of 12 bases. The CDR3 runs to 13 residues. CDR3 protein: CASSVEASNEQFF. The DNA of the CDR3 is TGTGCCAGCAGCGTAGAGGCGTCGAATGAGCAGTTCTTC.

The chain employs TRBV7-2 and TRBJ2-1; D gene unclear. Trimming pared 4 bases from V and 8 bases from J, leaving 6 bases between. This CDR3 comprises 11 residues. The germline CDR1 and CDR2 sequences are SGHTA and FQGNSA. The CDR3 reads CASSSFDEQFF. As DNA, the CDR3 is TGTGCCAGCAGCTCCTTCGATGAGCAGTTCTTC.

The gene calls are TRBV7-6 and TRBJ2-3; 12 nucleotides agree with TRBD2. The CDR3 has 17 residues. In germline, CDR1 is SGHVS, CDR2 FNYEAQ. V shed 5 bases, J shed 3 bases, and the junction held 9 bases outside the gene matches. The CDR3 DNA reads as TGTGCCAGCAGCCCAAGACTAGCGGGGGCGTATACAGATACGCAGTATTTT. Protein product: CASSPRLAGAYTDTQYF.

The CDR3 loop reads CASSGLAGGYNEQFF. The CDR3 DNA follows: TGCGCCAGCAGCGGGCTAGCGGGAGGGTACAATGAGCAGTTCTTC. V gene TRBV5-1 combines with J gene TRBJ2-1, with TRBD2 matching 12 bases. The CDR3 consists of 15 residues. CDR1 is SGHRS and CDR2 is YFSETQ in the germline V gene. The V segment lost 4 bases and the J segment 4 bases; nucleotides outside the gene matches: 3.

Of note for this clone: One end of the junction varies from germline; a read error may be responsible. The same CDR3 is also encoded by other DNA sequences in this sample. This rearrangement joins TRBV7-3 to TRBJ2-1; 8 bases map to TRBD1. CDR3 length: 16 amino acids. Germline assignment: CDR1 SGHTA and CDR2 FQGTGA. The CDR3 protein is CASSLTAGTGYNEQFF. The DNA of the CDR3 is TGCGCCAGCAGCCTAACTGCCGGGACAGGATACAATGAGCAGTTCTTC.

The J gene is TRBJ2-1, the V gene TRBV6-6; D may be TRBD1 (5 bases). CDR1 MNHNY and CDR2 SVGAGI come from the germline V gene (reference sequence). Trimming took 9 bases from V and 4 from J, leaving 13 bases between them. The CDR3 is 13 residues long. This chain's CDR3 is CASKSQDYNEQFF. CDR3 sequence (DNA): TGTGCCAGTAAATCACAGGATTACAATGAGCAGTTCTTC.

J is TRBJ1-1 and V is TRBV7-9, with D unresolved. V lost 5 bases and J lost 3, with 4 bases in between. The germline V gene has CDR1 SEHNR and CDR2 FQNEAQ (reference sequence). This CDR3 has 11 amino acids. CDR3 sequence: CASSRDTEAFF. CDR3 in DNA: TGTGCCAGCAGCCGGGACACTGAAGCTTTCTTT.

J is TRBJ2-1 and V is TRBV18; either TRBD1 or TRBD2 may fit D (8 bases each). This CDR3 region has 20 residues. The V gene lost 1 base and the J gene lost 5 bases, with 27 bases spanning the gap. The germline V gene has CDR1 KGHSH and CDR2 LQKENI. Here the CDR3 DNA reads TGTGCCAGCTCACCACGGACAGGGCTAGTGGCGGGAGGACGCCACAATGAGCAGTTCTTC. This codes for CASSPRTGLVAGGRHNEQFF.

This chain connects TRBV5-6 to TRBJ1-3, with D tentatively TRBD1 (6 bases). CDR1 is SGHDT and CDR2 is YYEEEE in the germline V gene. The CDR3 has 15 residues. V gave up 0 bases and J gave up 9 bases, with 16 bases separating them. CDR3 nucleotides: TGTGCCAGCAGCTTGGTAATAGGGGGACGAGGCACCATATATTTT. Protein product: CASSLVIGGRGTIYF.

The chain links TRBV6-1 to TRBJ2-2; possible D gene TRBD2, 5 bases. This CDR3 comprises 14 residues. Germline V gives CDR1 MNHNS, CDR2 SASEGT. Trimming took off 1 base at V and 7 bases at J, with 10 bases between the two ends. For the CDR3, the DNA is TGTGCCAGCAGTGAAGTCGGGGTTTACGGGGAGCTGTTTTTT. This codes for CASSEVGVYGELFF.

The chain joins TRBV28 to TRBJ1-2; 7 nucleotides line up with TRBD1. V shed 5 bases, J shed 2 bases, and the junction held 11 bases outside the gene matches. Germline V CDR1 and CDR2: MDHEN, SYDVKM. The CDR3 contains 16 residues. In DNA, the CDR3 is TGTGCCAGCAGTCCCAGTGCCAGGGGGATAAACTATGGCTACACCTTC. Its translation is CASSPSARGINYGYTF.

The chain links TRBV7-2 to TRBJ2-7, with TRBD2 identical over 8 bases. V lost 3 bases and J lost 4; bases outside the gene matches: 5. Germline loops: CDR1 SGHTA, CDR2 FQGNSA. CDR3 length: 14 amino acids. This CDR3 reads CASSFSGGQYEQYF. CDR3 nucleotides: TGTGCCAGCAGCTTCTCGGGAGGGCAGTACGAGCAGTACTTC.

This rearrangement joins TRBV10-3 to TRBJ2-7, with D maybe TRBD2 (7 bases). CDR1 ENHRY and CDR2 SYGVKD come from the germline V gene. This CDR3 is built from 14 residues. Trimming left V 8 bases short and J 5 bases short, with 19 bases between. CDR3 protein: CAIGGGGVYDEQYF. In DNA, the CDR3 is TGTGCCATCGGAGGGGGAGGGGTGTACGACGAGCAGTACTTC.

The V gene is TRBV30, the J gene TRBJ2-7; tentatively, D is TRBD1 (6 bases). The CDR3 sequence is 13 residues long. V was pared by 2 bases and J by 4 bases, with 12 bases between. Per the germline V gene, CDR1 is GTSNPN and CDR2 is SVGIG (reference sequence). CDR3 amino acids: CAWSWGLPYEQYF. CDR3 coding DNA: TGTGCCTGGAGTTGGGGGCTACCGTACGAGCAGTACTTC.

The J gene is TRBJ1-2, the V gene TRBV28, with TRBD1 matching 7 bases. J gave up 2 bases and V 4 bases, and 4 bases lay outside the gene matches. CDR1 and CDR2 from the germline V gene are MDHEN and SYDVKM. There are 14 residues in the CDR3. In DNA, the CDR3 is TGTGCCAGCAGTTATGGACAGGACAACTATGGCTACACCTTC. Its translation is CASSYGQDNYGYTF.

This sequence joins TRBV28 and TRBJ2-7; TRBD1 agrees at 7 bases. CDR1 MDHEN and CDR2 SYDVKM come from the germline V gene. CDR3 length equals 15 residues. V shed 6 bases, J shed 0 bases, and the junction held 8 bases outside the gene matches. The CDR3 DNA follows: TGTGCCAGCAGATCGGGACAGCCTAGCTCCTACGAGCAGTACTTC. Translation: CASRSGQPSSYEQYF.

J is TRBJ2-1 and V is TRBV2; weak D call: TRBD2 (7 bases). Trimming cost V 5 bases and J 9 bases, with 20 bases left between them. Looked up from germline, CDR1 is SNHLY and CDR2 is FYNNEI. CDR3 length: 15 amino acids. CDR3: CASSLGGGTISEQFF. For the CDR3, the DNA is TGTGCCAGCAGTCTTGGGGGGGGCACAATAAGTGAGCAGTTCTTC.

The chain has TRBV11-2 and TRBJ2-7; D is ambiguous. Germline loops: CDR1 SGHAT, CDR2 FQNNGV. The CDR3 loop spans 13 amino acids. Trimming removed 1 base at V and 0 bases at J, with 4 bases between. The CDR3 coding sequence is TGTGCCAGCAGCTTAGCGATCTCCTACGAGCAGTACTTC. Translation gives CASSLAISYEQYF.

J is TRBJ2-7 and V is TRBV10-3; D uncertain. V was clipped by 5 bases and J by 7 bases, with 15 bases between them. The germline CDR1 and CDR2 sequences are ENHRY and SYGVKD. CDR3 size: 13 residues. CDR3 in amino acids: CAISYLVGVEQYF. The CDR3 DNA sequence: TGTGCCATCAGTTACCTGGTTGGGGTTGAGCAGTACTTC.

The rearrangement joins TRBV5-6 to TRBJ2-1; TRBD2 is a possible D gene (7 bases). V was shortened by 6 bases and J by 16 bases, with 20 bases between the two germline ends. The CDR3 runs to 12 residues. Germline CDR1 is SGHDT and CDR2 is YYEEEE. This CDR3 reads CASTGEGGRIFF. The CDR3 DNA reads TGTGCCAGCACCGGGGAGGGGGGGCGCATTTTCTTC.

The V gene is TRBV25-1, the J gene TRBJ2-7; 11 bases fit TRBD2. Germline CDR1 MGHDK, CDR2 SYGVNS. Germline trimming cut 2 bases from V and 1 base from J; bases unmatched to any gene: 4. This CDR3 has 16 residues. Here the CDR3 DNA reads TGTGCCAGCAGTGAAGGGATAGCGGGAGGGTCCTACGAGCAGTACTTC. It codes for CASSEGIAGGSYEQYF.

Here the CDR3 reads CSAQGHEQFF. CDR3 in DNA: TGCAGCGCTCAGGGCCATGAGCAGTTCTTC. The rearrangement joins TRBV29-1 to TRBJ2-1; TRBD1 is a possible D gene (5 bases). Looked up from germline, CDR1 is SQVTM and CDR2 is ANQGSEA. V was clipped by 7 bases and J by 8 bases, with 9 bases between them. The CDR3 consists of 10 residues.

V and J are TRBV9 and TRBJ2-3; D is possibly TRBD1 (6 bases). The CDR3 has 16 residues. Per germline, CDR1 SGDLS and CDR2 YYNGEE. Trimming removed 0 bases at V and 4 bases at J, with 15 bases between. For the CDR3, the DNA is TGTGCCAGCAGCGTAGACAGGGCATCTCGGTCAGATACGCAGTATTTT. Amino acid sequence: CASSVDRASRSDTQYF.

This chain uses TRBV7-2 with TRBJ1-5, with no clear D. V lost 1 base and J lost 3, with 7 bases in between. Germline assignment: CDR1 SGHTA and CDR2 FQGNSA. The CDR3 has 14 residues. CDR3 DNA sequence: TGTGCCAGCAGCTTAGGCGGTTACAATCAGCCCCAGCATTTT. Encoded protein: CASSLGGYNQPQHF.

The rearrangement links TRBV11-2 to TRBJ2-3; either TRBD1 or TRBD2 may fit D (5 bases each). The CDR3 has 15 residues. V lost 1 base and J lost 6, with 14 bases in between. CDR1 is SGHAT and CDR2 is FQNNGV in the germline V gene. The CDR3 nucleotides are TGTGCCAGCAGCTTAGGTGGGGGTCCAGTCGATACGCAGTATTTT. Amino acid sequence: CASSLGGGPVDTQYF.

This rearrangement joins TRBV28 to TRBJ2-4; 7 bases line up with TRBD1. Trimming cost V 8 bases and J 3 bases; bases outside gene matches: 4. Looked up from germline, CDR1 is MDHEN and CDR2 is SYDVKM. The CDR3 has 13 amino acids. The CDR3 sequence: CASVDRDKNIQYF. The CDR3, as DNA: TGTGCCAGCGTAGACAGGGACAAAAACATTCAGTACTTC.

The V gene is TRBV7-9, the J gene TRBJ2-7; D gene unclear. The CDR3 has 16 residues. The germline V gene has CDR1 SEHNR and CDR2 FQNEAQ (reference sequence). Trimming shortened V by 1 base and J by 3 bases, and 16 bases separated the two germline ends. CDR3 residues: CASSLVVGFASYEQYF. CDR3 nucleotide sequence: TGTGCCAGCAGCTTAGTAGTTGGGTTCGCGAGCTACGAGCAGTACTTC.

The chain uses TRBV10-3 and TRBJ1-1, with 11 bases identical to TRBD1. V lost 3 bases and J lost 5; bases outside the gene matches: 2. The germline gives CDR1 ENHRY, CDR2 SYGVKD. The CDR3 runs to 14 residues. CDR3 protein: CAISDGTGGTEAFF. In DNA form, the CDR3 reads TGTGCCATCAGTGACGGGACAGGGGGAACTGAAGCTTTCTTT.

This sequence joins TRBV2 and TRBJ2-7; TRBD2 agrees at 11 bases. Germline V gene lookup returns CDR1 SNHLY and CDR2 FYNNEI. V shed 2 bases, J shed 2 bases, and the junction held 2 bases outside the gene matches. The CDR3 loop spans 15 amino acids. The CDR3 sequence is CASSESGLAAYEQYF. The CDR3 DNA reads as TGTGCCAGCAGTGAATCGGGACTAGCGGCCTACGAGCAGTACTTC.